The 30 T cell receptor beta chains reported below all come from one sample, sequenced in a study of T cells in Graves' hyperthyroidism and ophthalmopathy. TCR beta CDR3 regions were amplified from RNA. First-round RT-PCR of the TCR CDR3 relied on the HTBI primer set. TCRdb re-analysed the multiplex PCR reads in MiXCR, keeping a single row per CDR3 protein. The data show about 710,000 distinct CDR3 sequences, about a sixth seen once. Sequenced material: blood. These receptor sequences come from a young man with Graves' hyperthyroidism.

Ten or more counts support this clonotype. This sequence joins TRBV5-1 and TRBJ2-7; TRBD2 is a possible D gene (5 bases). Germline CDR1 reads SGHRS; CDR2 reads YFSETQ. Deletions cut 0 bases from V and 5 bases from J, with 9 bases between. The CDR3 has 13 residues. CDR3 sequence reads: CASSLGGSNEQYF. Written as DNA, the CDR3 is TGCGCCAGCAGCTTGGGAGGGTCCAACGAGCAGTACTTC.

In this sample, this clonotype turned up many times. V is TRBV7-9 and J is TRBJ2-5; D is unresolved. Trimming took 1 base from V and 3 from J, leaving 12 bases between them. Germline V CDR1 and CDR2: SEHNR, FQNEAQ (reference sequence). The CDR3 contains 15 residues. The CDR3 loop reads CASSLEMTPKETQYF. As DNA, the CDR3 is TGTGCCAGCAGCTTAGAGATGACTCCCAAAGAGACCCAGTACTTC.

The rearrangement uses TRBV12-3 or TRBV12-4 and TRBJ2-2; D is uncertain. This CDR3 comprises 13 residues. V was shortened by 3 bases and J by 6 bases, with 8 bases between the two germline ends. The CDR3 reads CASSFGWAGELFF. DNA for the CDR3: TGTGCCAGCAGTTTTGGGTGGGCCGGGGAGCTGTTTTTT.

The sample holds many counts of this clonotype. Being one base from a much bigger clone, this may be a read error. J is TRBJ1-5 and V is TRBV12-3 or TRBV12-4, with D hard to call. This CDR3 has 11 amino acids. The germline V and J ends were trimmed by 1 base and 9 bases, with 4 bases remaining between them. CDR3: CASSLGLPQHF. The DNA for the CDR3 is TGTGCCAGCAGTTTAGGTCTGCCCCAGCATTTT.

Ten or more counts support this clonotype. The V and J genes are TRBV2 and TRBJ2-1, with a weak D call TRBD1 (6 bases). The CDR3 spans 13 residues. CDR1 is SNHLY and CDR2 is FYNNEI in the germline V gene. Deletions cut 4 bases from V and 4 bases from J, with 8 bases between. Here the CDR3 DNA reads TGTGCCAGCAGTGTTCAGGGGTACAATGAGCAGTTCTTC. Amino acid sequence: CASSVQGYNEQFF.

The chain joins TRBV5-1 to TRBJ2-4; D is perhaps TRBD1 (5 bases). The CDR3 runs to 15 residues. With 4 bases removed from V and 5 bases from J, the gap between germline ends came to 16 bases. Germline V gene data show CDR1 as SGHRS and CDR2 as YFSETQ. CDR3 amino acids: CASSRSGPRENIQYF. In DNA form, the CDR3 reads TGCGCCAGCAGCCGTTCCGGGCCCAGGGAAAACATTCAGTACTTC.

This clonotype has only a few counts. V is TRBV4-1 and J is TRBJ2-7, with 13 bases aligning to TRBD2. The trim removed 0 bases at V and 2 bases at J, leaving 4 bases unmatched. Germline loops: CDR1 MGHRA, CDR2 YSYEKL. This CDR3 has 17 residues. The chain's CDR3 is CASSQDAGLAGTYEQYF. DNA for the CDR3: TGCGCCAGCAGCCAAGATGCGGGACTAGCGGGGACCTACGAGCAGTACTTC.

This clonotype was recorded a few times. The chain recombines TRBV3-1 with TRBJ1-1; no reliable D call. CDR1 and CDR2 from the germline V gene are LGHDT and YNNKEL (reference sequence). The CDR3 has 13 amino acids. V lost 4 bases, J lost 5 bases, and 11 bases lay in between. The CDR3 loop reads CASSPSIWTEAFF. The DNA for the CDR3 is TGTGCCAGCAGCCCTTCGATTTGGACTGAAGCTTTCTTT.

This clonotype was found many times. This chain's CDR3 is CASSPGLAKGEQFF. The DNA of the CDR3 is TGTGCCAGCAGTCCCGGACTAGCAAAGGGTGAGCAGTTCTTC. The chain links TRBV27 to TRBJ2-1; 8 bases fit TRBD2. The CDR3 is made up of 14 amino acids. The germline gives CDR1 MNHEY, CDR2 SMNVEV (reference sequence). Losses at the gene ends were 5 bases for V and 9 bases for J; bases not matched to a gene: 9.

This clonotype was seen more than once but under ten times. The rearrangement joins TRBV19 to TRBJ1-2; D possibly corresponds to TRBD1 (5 bases). Trimming stripped 6 bases from V and 7 bases from J, with 24 bases between. Germline values: CDR1 LNHDA, CDR2 SQIVND (reference sequence). The CDR3 is made up of 16 amino acids. The CDR3 loop reads CASSGGTRDLSVGYTF. DNA of the CDR3: TGTGCCAGTAGCGGGGGAACCCGGGACCTCTCCGTTGGCTACACCTTC.

This clonotype was detected a few times. The chain carries TRBV6-2 or TRBV6-3 and TRBJ2-1, with 8 bases identical to TRBD1. The CDR3 extends over 15 amino acids. CDR1 and CDR2 from the germline V gene are MNHEY and SVGEGT. The J segment lost 7 bases and the V segment lost 4 bases, leaving 9 bases of the junction unmatched. CDR3 DNA sequence: TGTGCCAGCAGTTCAGCAGGGGGCGCGAGGAATGAGCAGTTCTTC. This codes for CASSSAGGARNEQFF.

This chain connects TRBV28 to TRBJ2-7; 8 bases match TRBD2. V trimming: 8 bases; J trimming: 2 bases; junction bases outside the gene matches: 8. Per germline, CDR1 MDHEN and CDR2 SYDVKM. The CDR3 runs 14 residues. CDR3 sequence reads: CASRGGGITYEQYF. Written as DNA, the CDR3 is TGTGCCAGCCGGGGGGGCGGGATAACCTACGAGCAGTACTTC.

This sequence joins TRBV19 and TRBJ2-4; D may be TRBD1 (7 bases). Germline CDR1 and CDR2: LNHDA and SQIVND (reference sequence). Trimming shortened V by 10 bases and J by 1 base, and 17 bases separated the two germline ends. The CDR3 has 15 residues. CDR3 bases: TGTGCCACTCAAAAGGAGGGGGCGGCCAAAAACATTCAGTACTTC. Translation gives CATQKEGAAKNIQYF.

The chain recombines TRBV3-1 with TRBJ2-3; D ambiguous. CDR3 size: 13 residues. Trimming cost V 2 bases and J 4 bases, with 7 bases left between them. CDR1 is LGHDT and CDR2 is YNNKEL in the germline V gene (reference sequence). The CDR3 loop reads CASSQFFPDTQYF. CDR3 DNA: TGTGCCAGCAGCCAATTCTTCCCAGATACGCAGTATTTT.

This clonotype was observed a few times. The V and J genes are TRBV5-1 and TRBJ1-5, with a weak D call TRBD1 (5 bases). The V gene's germline CDR1 is SGHRS and CDR2 YFSETQ. This CDR3 region has 15 residues. Trimming took 1 base from V and 6 from J, leaving 14 bases between them. The CDR3 here is CASSLSGDGSQPQHF. As DNA, the CDR3 is TGCGCCAGCAGCTTGTCGGGGGACGGCAGTCAGCCCCAGCATTTT.

As to this clonotype: Being one base from a much bigger clone, this may be a read error. This chain links TRBV5-1 with TRBJ2-3, with TRBD1 matching 12 bases. The CDR3 totals 17 residues. CDR1 and CDR2 from the germline V gene are SGHRS and YFSETQ. This chain's CDR3 is CTSSLAGTGGAGDTQYF. CDR3 DNA sequence: TGCACCAGCAGCTTGGCGGGGACAGGGGGCGCCGGAGATACGCAGTATTTT.

This clonotype has a handful of counts. CDR3 DNA sequence: TGTGCCAGCGACTCTAGCGGGAGTAGCACAGATACGCAGTATTTT. Protein product: CASDSSGSSTDTQYF. V gene TRBV6-5 combines with J gene TRBJ2-3; TRBD2 agrees at 10 bases. Germline CDR1 and CDR2: MNHEY and SVGAGI. Trimming at V came to 8 bases and at J to 0 bases, leaving 5 bases not matched to a gene. CDR3 size: 15 residues.

This clonotype has ten or more counts. The CDR3 region is CASSLAGGAQYF. DNA for the CDR3: TGTGCCAGCAGCTTAGCCGGGGGAGCGCAGTACTTC. The chain couples TRBV7-2 to TRBJ2-7; D might be TRBD2 (6 bases). V was clipped by 0 bases and J by 9 bases, with 9 bases between them. In germline, CDR1 is SGHTA, CDR2 FQGNSA. The CDR3 has 12 residues. Supplemented by reference TRBV7-2 and TRBJ2-7, the full variable domain reads GAGVSQSPSNKVTEKGKDVELRCDPISGHTALYWYRQSLGQGLEFLIYFQGNSAPDKSGLPSDRFSAERTGGSVSTLTIQRTQQEDSAVYLCASSLAGGAQYFGPGTRLTVT.

This clonotype has ten or more counts. The rearrangement links TRBV11-3 to TRBJ1-1; D is uncertain. The CDR3 totals 11 residues. Germline loops: CDR1 SGHNT, CDR2 YENEEA. Trimming took 7 bases from V and 1 from J, leaving 4 bases between them. CDR3 protein: CASIQNTEAFF. For the CDR3, the DNA is TGTGCCAGCATTCAGAACACTGAAGCTTTCTTT. Together with reference TRBV11-3 and TRBJ1-1, the CDR3 gives the full variable domain: EAGVVQSPRYKIIEKKQPVAFWCNPISGHNTLYWYLQNLGQGPELLIRYENEEAVDDSQLPKDRFSAERLKGVDSTLKIQPAELGDSAVYLCASIQNTEAFFGQGTRLTVV.

This clonotype was detected many times. This chain uses TRBV28 with TRBJ1-1; no firm D call. In germline, CDR1 is MDHEN, CDR2 SYDVKM. V lost 5 bases to trimming and J lost 4 bases, with 14 bases between them. The CDR3 has 14 residues. The CDR3, as DNA: TGTGCCAGCAGTACCTCTTGGGGTAGCACTGAAGCTTTCTTT. It codes for CASSTSWGSTEAFF.

Ten or more counts support this clonotype. The chain joins TRBV7-2 to TRBJ2-1; D ambiguous. The CDR3 length is 14 residues. In germline, CDR1 is SGHTA, CDR2 FQGNSA. Trimming left V 0 bases short and J 8 bases short, with 11 bases between. The CDR3 sequence: CASSLAGMVYEQFF. The CDR3 nucleotides are TGTGCCAGCAGCTTAGCGGGAATGGTCTATGAGCAGTTCTTC.

This clonotype was observed a few times. The genes are TRBV11-2 and TRBJ2-2, with D tentatively TRBD2 (6 bases). V lost 5 bases to trimming and J lost 8 bases, with 15 bases between them. CDR1 and CDR2 (germline): SGHAT, FQNNGV. The CDR3 is made up of 14 amino acids. CDR3 loop: CASSPGVLGGELFF. The CDR3 DNA sequence: TGTGCCAGCAGCCCGGGGGTCTTGGGGGGGGAGCTGTTTTTT.

This clonotype was seen a few times. This chain links TRBV10-2 with TRBJ2-2; D possibly corresponds to TRBD1 (5 bases). This CDR3 is 15 amino acids long. V lost 7 bases, J lost 4 bases, and 16 bases lay in between. Germline loops: CDR1 WSHSY, CDR2 SAAADI. CDR3 DNA sequence: TGCGCCAGCACTTGGACACGAGGCGGCACCGGGGAGCTGTTTTTT. Protein sequence: CASTWTRGGTGELFF.

The chain uses TRBV29-1 and TRBJ2-5; the match to TRBD2 covers 15 bases. The CDR3 length is 16 residues. V dropped 4 bases and J dropped 5; count of bases not matched to a gene: 8. The germline gives CDR1 SQVTM, CDR2 ANQGSEA. This CDR3 is CSVVGLAGGGGETQYF. As DNA, the CDR3 is TGCAGCGTTGTGGGACTAGCGGGAGGAGGAGGGGAGACCCAGTACTTC.

In this sample, this clonotype turned up a few times. V and J are TRBV29-1 and TRBJ2-7; the match to TRBD1 covers 11 bases. V shed 0 bases and J 2 bases; nucleotides not matched to a gene: 3. Germline V gives CDR1 SQVTM, CDR2 ANQGSEA. The CDR3 loop spans 15 amino acids. The chain's CDR3 is CSVEEGQGGTYEQYF. CDR3 nucleotides: TGCAGCGTTGAAGAGGGACAGGGGGGGACCTACGAGCAGTACTTC.

The table lists this clonotype with a few counts. This chain links TRBV7-3 with TRBJ2-2, with D perhaps matching TRBD2 (6 bases). Germline V gives CDR1 SGHTA, CDR2 FQGTGA. V was cut by 5 bases and J by 0 bases, with 10 bases left in between. CDR3 size: 15 residues. The CDR3 is CASSRGTSNTGELFF. The CDR3 DNA is TGTGCCAGCAGCCGAGGGACTTCGAACACCGGGGAGCTGTTTTTT.

V gene TRBV7-9 combines with J gene TRBJ2-7; the D is unclear. CDR3 size: 15 residues. The ends were cut back, 1 base at V and 3 bases at J, with 13 bases in the middle. Germline CDR1 reads SEHNR; CDR2 reads FQNEAQ (reference sequence). CDR3 in DNA: TGTGCCAGCAGCTTAGAAGGGTCCCCCTACTACGAGCAGTACTTC. Translation gives CASSLEGSPYYEQYF.

The chain has TRBV9 and TRBJ2-3; D unclear. The CDR3 sequence is 16 residues long. Per germline, CDR1 SGDLS and CDR2 YYNGEE. Trimming pared 0 bases from V and 0 bases from J, leaving 11 bases between. The CDR3, as DNA: TGTGCCAGCAGCGTAGGGGCGGCTTCTAGCACAGATACGCAGTATTTT. Protein: CASSVGAASSTDTQYF.

This sequence joins TRBV6-5 and TRBJ2-3; 7 bases align to TRBD1. CDR1 is MNHEY, CDR2 SVGAGI, per germline. The length of the CDR3 is 15 residues. Unmatched junction bases numbered 3, after V lost 3 bases and J lost 0 bases. CDR3 sequence (DNA): TGTGCCAGCAGTTATGGGACAGCTAGCACAGATACGCAGTATTTT. It yields the protein CASSYGTASTDTQYF.

V and J are TRBV12-3 or TRBV12-4 and TRBJ2-3; D is possibly TRBD2 (6 bases). V dropped 7 bases and J dropped 2 bases, with 13 bases sitting between them. The CDR3 is made up of 14 amino acids. CDR3 nucleotide sequence: TGTGCCAGCAACCGGGGCGGGGTCACAGATACGCAGTATTTT. Translation: CASNRGGVTDTQYF.